One and the same sample provided the 30 T cell receptor beta chains below, sequenced in a study of cytomegalovirus exposure and HLA in healthy donors. PCR amplification relied on 60 Vbeta primers (plus 13 Jbeta primers). TCRdb's copy holds only in-frame clones and misses some; the assay was immunoSEQ multiplex PCR. The table shows 120,000 or so clones, with about 79% occurring only once. Sequenced material: PBMCs. All receptors derive from a woman aged 45-60 years in good health and CMV-seronegative.

This chain joins TRBV20-1 and TRBJ2-7, with D possibly TRBD1 on 5 matching bases. The V end was cut by 6 bases, the J end by 0 bases, with 6 bases between. From germline, CDR1 is DFQATT and CDR2 SNEGSKA (reference sequence). This CDR3 is built from 11 residues. This CDR3 reads CSAQGSYEQYF. The DNA of the CDR3 is TGCAGTGCCCAGGGCTCCTACGAGCAGTACTTC.

This clone was seen more than once but under ten times. The CDR3: CSVEDPDRATGELFF. The CDR3 DNA follows: TGCAGCGTTGAAGATCCGGACAGGGCCACCGGGGAGCTGTTTTTT. The chain uses TRBV29-1 and TRBJ2-2; 8 bases align to TRBD1. Germline CDR1 and CDR2: SQVTM and ANQGSEA. This CDR3 region has 15 residues. The J segment lost 4 bases and the V segment lost 0 bases, leaving 4 bases of the junction unmatched.

The chain combines TRBV10-3 with TRBJ1-5; TRBD1 matches 9 bases. Germline assignment: CDR1 ENHRY and CDR2 SYGVKD. The CDR3 is 18 amino acids. Trimming at V came to 2 bases and at J to 0 bases, leaving 8 bases not matched to a gene. The CDR3 DNA is TGTGCCATCAGTGAGGGTGAGGACAGGGGATATAGCAATCAGCCCCAGCATTTT. Amino acids: CAISEGEDRGYSNQPQHF.

The chain recombines TRBV5-1 with TRBJ2-7, with D perhaps TRBD2 (6 bases). The length of the CDR3 is 15 residues. Germline V gene sequence: CDR1 SGHRS, CDR2 YFSETQ. Trimming took 2 bases from V and 2 from J, leaving 14 bases between them. CDR3 loop: CASSFTPGGTYEQYF. CDR3 DNA: TGCGCCAGCAGCTTTACCCCAGGCGGGACCTACGAGCAGTACTTC.

This clone came up once. This rearrangement joins TRBV7-2 to TRBJ2-7; D is possibly TRBD1 (6 bases). The CDR3 is made up of 15 amino acids. With 2 bases removed from V and 0 bases from J, the gap between germline ends came to 11 bases. Germline V CDR1 and CDR2: SGHTA, FQGNSA. The CDR3 sequence is CASSLQGRNSYEQYF. CDR3 sequence (DNA): TGTGCCAGCAGCTTACAGGGGCGAAACTCCTACGAGCAGTACTTC.

The CDR3 sequence: CASSLEQGSYGYTF. CDR3 nucleotides: TGTGCCAGCAGCTTAGAACAGGGGAGCTATGGCTACACCTTC. V usage is TRBV7-2 and J usage is TRBJ1-2; 7 bases fit TRBD1. The V gene's germline CDR1 is SGHTA and CDR2 FQGNSA. V lost 1 base and J lost 4; bases outside the gene matches: 3. The CDR3 extends over 14 amino acids.

Regarding this clone: At one end the junction does not follow the germline gene, possibly because of a read error. The V gene is TRBV29-1, the J gene TRBJ1-3; D is ambiguous. This CDR3 contains 13 residues. CDR1 is SQVTM and CDR2 is ANQGSEA in the germline V gene. The CDR3, as DNA: TGCAGCGTTGTTTCGGGGTTCGGAAACATCATATATTTT. As protein: CSVVSGFGNIIYF.

V is TRBV6-6 and J is TRBJ1-5; 9 bases agree with TRBD1. This CDR3 is built from 15 residues. Germline trimming cut 6 bases from V and 0 bases from J; bases unmatched to any gene: 3. CDR1 and CDR2 from the germline V gene are MNHNY and SVGAGI (reference sequence). CDR3 amino acids: CASSGTGNSNQPQHF. DNA of the CDR3: TGTGCCAGCAGCGGGACAGGGAATAGCAATCAGCCCCAGCATTTT.

V and J are TRBV7-3 and TRBJ2-2; D is possibly TRBD2 (5 bases). The germline gives CDR1 SGHTA, CDR2 FQGTGA. Trimming took off 5 bases at V and 4 bases at J, with 14 bases between the two ends. This CDR3 is built from 15 residues. CDR3 sequence reads: CASSQTPSSTGELFF. Written as DNA, the CDR3 is TGTGCCAGCAGCCAAACCCCTAGCAGCACCGGGGAGCTGTTTTTT.

V usage is TRBV10-1 and J usage is TRBJ2-4, with 16 nucleotides matching TRBD2. The CDR3 length is 20 residues. The V gene's germline CDR1 is WNHNN and CDR2 SYGVQD (reference sequence). V dropped 5 bases and J dropped 0; count of bases not matched to a gene: 10. The CDR3 DNA reads as TGCGCCAGCAGTTCAACCGGGACTAGCGGGAGGGGTTCAGCCAAAAACATTCAGTACTTC. Its protein product is CASSSTGTSGRGSAKNIQYF.

J is TRBJ2-2 and V is TRBV6-1; 10 bases are shared with TRBD2. In germline, CDR1 is MNHNS, CDR2 SASEGT. The CDR3 sequence is 14 residues long. V shed 5 bases, J shed 7 bases, and the junction held 4 bases outside the gene matches. CDR3 DNA sequence: TGTGCCAGCAGTCCTAGCGGGAGAGGCGGGGAGCTGTTTTTT. Protein sequence: CASSPSGRGGELFF.

The rearrangement joins TRBV11-2 to TRBJ2-1; tentatively, D is TRBD2 (6 bases). CDR3 length: 14 residues. V was shortened by 3 bases and J by 0 bases, with 6 bases between the two germline ends. The germline CDR1 and CDR2 sequences are SGHAT and FQNNGV. CDR3 region: CASSFSGSYNEQFF. CDR3 DNA: TGTGCCAGCAGCTTTAGCGGCTCCTACAATGAGCAGTTCTTC.

The genes are TRBV19 and TRBJ2-7; 13 positions agree with TRBD2. CDR3 length equals 15 residues. CDR1 is LNHDA and CDR2 is SQIVND in the germline V gene (reference sequence). V lost 5 bases and J lost 3; bases outside the gene matches: 4. The CDR3 is CASSPGLAGVYEQYF. The CDR3 nucleotides are TGTGCCAGTAGTCCTGGACTAGCGGGAGTCTACGAGCAGTACTTC.

The rearrangement joins TRBV7-9 to TRBJ2-1, with D possibly matching TRBD2 (6 bases). The V and J ends lost 1 base and 7 bases respectively, with 20 bases between them. Germline V CDR1 and CDR2: SEHNR, FQNEAQ (reference sequence). The CDR3 runs to 17 residues. Here the CDR3 reads CASSLDVKASVGNEQFF. CDR3 coding DNA: TGTGCCAGCAGCTTAGATGTAAAGGCTAGCGTCGGGAATGAGCAGTTCTTC.

The chain recombines TRBV19 with TRBJ2-7; D is perhaps TRBD1 (6 bases). This CDR3 has 11 amino acids. Trimming stripped 5 bases from V and 9 bases from J, with 11 bases between. The germline gives CDR1 LNHDA, CDR2 SQIVND (reference sequence). As DNA, the CDR3 is TGTGCCAGTAGTCAAGGACAGACGCAGTACTTC. Translated, it gives CASSQGQTQYF.

This rearrangement joins TRBV30 to TRBJ2-1; unclear D gene. Germline values: CDR1 GTSNPN, CDR2 SVGIG (reference sequence). CDR3 length: 11 residues. Trimming removed 3 bases from V and 9 bases from J, with 9 bases in between. The CDR3 DNA follows: TGTGCCTGGAGCCCAGTCAGTGAGCAGTTCTTC. Its protein product is CAWSPVSEQFF.

The CDR3 loop reads CASSLGGRDSYEQYF. The CDR3 DNA sequence: TGTGCCAGCAGCTTAGGTGGACGGGACTCCTACGAGCAGTACTTC. The chain has TRBV7-8 and TRBJ2-7; tentative D call: TRBD2 (5 bases). Trimming took off 1 base at V and 0 bases at J, with 10 bases between the two ends. There are 15 residues in the CDR3. CDR1 is SGHVS, CDR2 FQNEAQ, per germline.

This chain links TRBV27 with TRBJ2-2, with TRBD2 identical over 8 bases. Germline-derived CDR1 and CDR2 are MNHEY and SMNVEV (reference sequence). The V gene end was trimmed by 8 bases and the J gene end by 6 bases; junction bases not matched to a gene: 8. This CDR3 is built from 14 residues. The CDR3 loop reads CASSASGLAGELFF. CDR3 DNA sequence: TGTGCCAGCTCGGCTAGCGGGCTAGCCGGGGAGCTGTTTTTT.

On this clone itself: The junction departs from the called germline gene at one end, perhaps through a read error. This chain joins TRBV7-9 and TRBJ2-3; D gene ambiguous. Germline V gives CDR1 SEHNR, CDR2 FQNEAQ (reference sequence). The CDR3 sequence is 16 residues long. The CDR3 DNA reads as TGTTCCAGCAGCTTTAGGAGTCTCCCTAGCACAGATACGCAGTATTTT. Amino acid sequence: CSSSFRSLPSTDTQYF.

The gene calls are TRBV6-5 and TRBJ2-7; D remains ambiguous. CDR3 length: 13 amino acids. V shed 2 bases and J shed 4 bases, with 9 bases lying between them. In germline, CDR1 is MNHEY, CDR2 SVGAGI. This CDR3 is CASSYDNTYEQYF. Here the CDR3 DNA reads TGTGCCAGCAGTTACGACAACACTTACGAGCAGTACTTC.

The V gene is TRBV7-3, the J gene TRBJ2-3; 7 bases align to TRBD2. Germline V gene data show CDR1 as SGHTA and CDR2 as FQGTGA. The junction had 12 bases not matched to a gene; V was cut back by 5 bases and J by 1 base. This CDR3 contains 17 residues. CDR3: CASSPGGALARTDTQYF. The CDR3 coding sequence is TGTGCCAGCAGCCCCGGCGGTGCACTAGCGCGCACAGATACGCAGTATTTT.

In this sample, this clone turned up a few times. A read error may account for a junction end that differs from germline. The V call is TRBV7-9, the J call TRBJ2-7; perhaps TRBD2 as D (6 bases). The germline gives CDR1 SEHNR, CDR2 FQNEAQ (reference sequence). The CDR3 consists of 14 residues. The DNA of the CDR3 is TGTTCCAGCAGCCTAGGGACTCAATCCTACGAGCAGTACTTC. This encodes CSSSLGTQSYEQYF.

V and J are TRBV5-5 and TRBJ1-2; D remains ambiguous. CDR1 is SGHKS and CDR2 is YYEKEE in the germline V gene (reference sequence). The CDR3 has 14 amino acids. V was shortened by 2 bases and J by 7 bases, with 15 bases between the two germline ends. CDR3 loop: CASSFEAPLRGYTF. CDR3 nucleotide sequence: TGTGCCAGCAGCTTTGAGGCCCCCCTTCGTGGCTACACCTTC.

The V gene is TRBV7-8, the J gene TRBJ2-1, with D perhaps TRBD1 (5 bases). The CDR3 has 14 residues. The ends were cut back, 4 bases at V and 10 bases at J, with 17 bases in the middle. Germline values: CDR1 SGHVS, CDR2 FQNEAQ. The CDR3: CASSSPRQSGEQFF. The CDR3 DNA reads as TGTGCCAGCAGCTCCCCGAGACAGTCCGGAGAGCAGTTCTTC. The full variable domain, completed using reference TRBV7-8 and TRBJ2-1, is GAGVSQSPRYKVAKRGQDVALRCDPISGHVSLFWYQQALGQGPEFLTYFQNEAQLDKSGLPSDRFFAERPEGSVSTLKIQRTQQEDSAVYLCASSSPRQSGEQFFGPGTRLTVL.

The V and J genes are TRBV7-2 and TRBJ2-1; 10 nucleotides line up with TRBD2. V was pared by 4 bases and J by 10 bases, with 4 bases of the junction left unmatched. The CDR3 has 13 residues. From germline, CDR1 is SGHTA and CDR2 FQGNSA. CDR3 DNA: TGTGCCAGCAGCTGGGAGCGGGAGGGGGAGCAGTTCTTC. The encoded protein is CASSWEREGEQFF.

The V and J genes are TRBV4-3 and TRBJ1-5; D might be TRBD1 (5 bases). The CDR3 is 16 residues long. V shed 1 base and J shed 0 bases, with 10 bases lying between them. CDR1 LGHNA and CDR2 YSLEER come from the germline V gene. The CDR3 DNA sequence: TGCGCCAGCAGCCAAGGCCGACAGAATAGCAATCAGCCCCAGCATTTT. Its translation is CASSQGRQNSNQPQHF.

This clone is a singleton in its sample. This chain's CDR3 is CASSFQGQGTGELFF. CDR3 nucleotide sequence: TGTGCCAGCAGCTTTCAGGGGCAGGGCACCGGGGAGCTGTTTTTT. The gene calls are TRBV7-2 and TRBJ2-2; perhaps TRBD1 as D (6 bases). The CDR3 is 15 residues long. The germline V and J ends were trimmed by 3 bases and 4 bases, with 12 bases remaining between them. Per germline, CDR1 SGHTA and CDR2 FQGNSA.

This clone was recorded once. The chain has TRBV11-2 and TRBJ1-5; TRBD1 might be the D (6 bases). Per the germline V gene, CDR1 is SGHAT and CDR2 is FQNNGV. Trimming shortened V by 4 bases and J by 8 bases, and 12 bases separated the two germline ends. The CDR3 runs 13 residues. The CDR3 sequence is CASSSDRFEPQHF. CDR3 coding DNA: TGTGCCAGCAGCTCGGACAGATTTGAGCCCCAGCATTTT.

This clone occurred once. CDR3 nucleotide sequence: TGTGCCATCAGTGGGACTAGCGGGAGGGGCGGGGGGGAGACCCAGTACTTC. This translates into CAISGTSGRGGGETQYF. The V and J genes are TRBV10-3 and TRBJ2-5; the match to TRBD2 covers 15 bases. V lost 4 bases and J lost 5; bases outside the gene matches: 8. The CDR3 runs to 17 residues. Germline CDR1 and CDR2: ENHRY and SYGVKD.

The J gene is TRBJ1-4, the V gene TRBV28; perhaps TRBD1 as D (5 bases). V shed 5 bases and J shed 5 bases, with 21 bases lying between them. CDR3 size: 17 residues. Per germline, CDR1 MDHEN and CDR2 SYDVKM. For the CDR3, the DNA is TGTGCCAGCAGTCCGCCAGGGTACGCTAACTTCAATGAAAAACTGTTTTTT. Encoded protein: CASSPPGYANFNEKLFF.